Detailed here is one T cell receptor beta chain. V shed 1 base and J shed 0 bases, with 11 bases lying between them. The CDR3 has 16 residues. Germline CDR1 is SGHDT and CDR2 is YYEEEE. This record belongs to a study of blood T cell repertoires in COVID-19. The authors' processing: Scientists estimated how many nucleated cells there were by amplifying reference gene primers. The assay was immunoSEQ multiplex PCR, and TCRdb's table has in-frame clones only and misses some. V, J and clone size were drawn from that table, and D and trimming were deduced from the DNA. The repertoire has 200,000 to 250,000 clones, about 86% of them found once; the top ten carry over 3%.

The chain joins TRBV5-6 to TRBJ2-4; D perhaps matches TRBD2 (6 bases). The sample was peripheral blood. This clonotype was sampled from a woman aged 25 to 39 who had recovered from COVID-19. The CDR3 loop reads CASSLRRDLAKNIQYF. The CDR3 DNA sequence: TGTGCCAGCAGCTTGAGGAGGGACCTAGCCAAAAACATTCAGTACTTC.